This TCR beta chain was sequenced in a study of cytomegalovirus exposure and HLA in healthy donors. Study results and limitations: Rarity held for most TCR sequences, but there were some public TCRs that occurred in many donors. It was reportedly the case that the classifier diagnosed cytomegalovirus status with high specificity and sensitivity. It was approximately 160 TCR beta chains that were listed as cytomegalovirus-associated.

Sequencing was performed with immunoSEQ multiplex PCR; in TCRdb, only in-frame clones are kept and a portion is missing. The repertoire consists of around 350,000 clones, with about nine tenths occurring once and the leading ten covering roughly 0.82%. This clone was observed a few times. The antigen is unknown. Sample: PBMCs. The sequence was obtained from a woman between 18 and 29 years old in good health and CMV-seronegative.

For the CDR3, the DNA is TGTGCCAGCAGCTCGGTGACCTACGAGCAGTACTTC. Translating it yields CASSSVTYEQYF. The rearrangement links TRBV7-9 to TRBJ2-7, with D unclear. Trimming took off 4 bases at V and 2 bases at J, with 6 bases between the two ends. The CDR3 spans 12 residues. Germline assignment: CDR1 SEHNR and CDR2 FQNEAQ (reference sequence).